This T cell receptor (beta chain) was identified in a study of graft-versus-host responses after intestinal transplantation. Whole-study context: Recipients across the board were started on anti-thymocyte globulin induction, then kept on tacrolimus and steroids for two to three years.

Comment on this clone: Its antigen is not identified.

Libraries were prepared by immunoSEQ multiplex PCR; TCRdb keeps only in-frame clonotypes and omits some of them. The table records around 90,000 clones, 80% to 95% of them present only once. CDR1 SGHDT and CDR2 YYEEEE come from the germline V gene. V lost 4 bases and J lost 4; bases outside the gene matches: 3. This CDR3 has 14 amino acids. General study results and limits: Present in recipient marrow, GvH clones included some that appeared first in ileum or blood.

This chain links TRBV5-6 with TRBJ2-2; 8 positions agree with TRBD1. Material: unstimulated CD8+ T cells sorted from spleen or lymph node cells, obtained before transplant. The receptor was isolated from a human donor who was the organ donor for an intestinal transplant. The CDR3 region has the DNA TGTGCCAGCAGCCAGGGGGCGGGCACCGGGGAGCTGTTTTTT. It codes for CASSQGAGTGELFF.